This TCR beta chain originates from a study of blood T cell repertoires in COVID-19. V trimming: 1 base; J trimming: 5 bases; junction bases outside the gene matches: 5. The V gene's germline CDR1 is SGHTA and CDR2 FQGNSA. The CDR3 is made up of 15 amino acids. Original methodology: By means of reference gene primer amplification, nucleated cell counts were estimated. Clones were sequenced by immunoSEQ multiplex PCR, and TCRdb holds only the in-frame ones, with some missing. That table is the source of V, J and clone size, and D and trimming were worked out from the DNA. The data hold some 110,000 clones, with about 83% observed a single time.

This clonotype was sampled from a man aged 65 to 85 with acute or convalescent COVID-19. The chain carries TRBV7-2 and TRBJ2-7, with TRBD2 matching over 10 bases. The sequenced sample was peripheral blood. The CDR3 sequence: CASSLDLAGANEQYF. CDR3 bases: TGTGCCAGCAGCTTAGATCTAGCGGGGGCAAACGAGCAGTACTTC.